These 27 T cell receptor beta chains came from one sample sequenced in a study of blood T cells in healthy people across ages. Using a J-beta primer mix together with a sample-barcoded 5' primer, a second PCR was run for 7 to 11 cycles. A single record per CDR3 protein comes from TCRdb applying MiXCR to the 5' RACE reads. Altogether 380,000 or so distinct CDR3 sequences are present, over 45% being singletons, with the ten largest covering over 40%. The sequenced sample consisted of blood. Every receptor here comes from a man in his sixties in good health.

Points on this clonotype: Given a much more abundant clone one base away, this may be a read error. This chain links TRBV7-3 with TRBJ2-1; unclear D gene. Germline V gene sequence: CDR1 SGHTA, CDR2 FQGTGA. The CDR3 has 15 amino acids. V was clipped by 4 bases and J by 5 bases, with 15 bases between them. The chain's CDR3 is CASSWPGRRNNEQFF. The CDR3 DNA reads TGTGCCAGCAGCTGGCCCGGCCGTCGGAACAATGAGCAGTTCTTC.

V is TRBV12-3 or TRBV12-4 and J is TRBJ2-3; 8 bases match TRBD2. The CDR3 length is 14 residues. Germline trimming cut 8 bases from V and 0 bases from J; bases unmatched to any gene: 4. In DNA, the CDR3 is TGTGCCAGCGGGGGACTAGTGAGCACAGATACGCAGTATTTT. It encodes CASGGLVSTDTQYF.

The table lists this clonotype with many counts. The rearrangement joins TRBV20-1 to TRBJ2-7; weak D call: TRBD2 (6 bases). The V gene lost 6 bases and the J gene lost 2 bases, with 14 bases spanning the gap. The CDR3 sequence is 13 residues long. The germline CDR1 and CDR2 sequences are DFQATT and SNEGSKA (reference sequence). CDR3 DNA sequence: TGCAGTGCCTTGGACTATTTAGCCTACGAGCAGTACTTC. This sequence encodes CSALDYLAYEQYF.

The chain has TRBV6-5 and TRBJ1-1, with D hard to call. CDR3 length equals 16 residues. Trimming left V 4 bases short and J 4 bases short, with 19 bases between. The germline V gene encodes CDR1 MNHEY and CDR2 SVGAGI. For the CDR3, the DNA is TGTGCCAGCAGTTTCGAAAGACCACCGCGGGGCACTGAAGCTTTCTTT. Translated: CASSFERPPRGTEAFF.

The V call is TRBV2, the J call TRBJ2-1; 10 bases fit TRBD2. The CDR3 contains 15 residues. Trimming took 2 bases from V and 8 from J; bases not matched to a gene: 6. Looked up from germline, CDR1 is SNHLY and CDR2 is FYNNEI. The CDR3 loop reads CASSELLAGVHEQFF. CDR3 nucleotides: TGTGCCAGCAGTGAACTTCTAGCGGGGGTCCATGAGCAGTTCTTC.

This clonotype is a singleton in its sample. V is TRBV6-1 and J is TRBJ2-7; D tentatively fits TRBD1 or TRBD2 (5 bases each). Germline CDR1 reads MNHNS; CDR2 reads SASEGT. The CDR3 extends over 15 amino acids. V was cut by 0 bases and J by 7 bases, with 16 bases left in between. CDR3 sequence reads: CASSEATLTRGEQYF. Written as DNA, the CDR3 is TGTGCCAGCAGTGAAGCGACCCTCACTAGGGGAGAGCAGTACTTC.

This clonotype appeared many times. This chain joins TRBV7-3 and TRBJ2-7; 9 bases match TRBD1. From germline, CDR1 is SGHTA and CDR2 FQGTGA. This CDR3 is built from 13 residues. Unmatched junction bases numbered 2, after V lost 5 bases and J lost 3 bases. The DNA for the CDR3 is TGTGCCAGCAGCCCGGGACAGGGCTACGAGCAGTACTTC. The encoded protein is CASSPGQGYEQYF.

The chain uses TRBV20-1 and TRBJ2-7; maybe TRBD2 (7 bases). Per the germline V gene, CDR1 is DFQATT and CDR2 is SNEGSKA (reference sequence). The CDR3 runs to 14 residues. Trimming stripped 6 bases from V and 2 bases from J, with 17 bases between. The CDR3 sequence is CSALGGRRPYEQYF. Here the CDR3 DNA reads TGCAGTGCCCTGGGGGGGCGGCGGCCCTACGAGCAGTACTTC.

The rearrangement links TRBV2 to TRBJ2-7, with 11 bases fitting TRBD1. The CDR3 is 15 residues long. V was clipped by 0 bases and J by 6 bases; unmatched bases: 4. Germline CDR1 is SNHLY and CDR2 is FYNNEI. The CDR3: CASSEAPGQGGEQYF. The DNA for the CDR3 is TGTGCCAGCAGTGAAGCGCCGGGACAGGGGGGCGAGCAGTACTTC. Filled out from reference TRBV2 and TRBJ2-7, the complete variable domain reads EPEVTQTPSHQVTQMGQEVILRCVPISNHLYFYWYRQILGQKVEFLVSFYNNEISEKSEIFDDQFSVERPDGSNFTLKIRSTKLEDSAMYFCASSEAPGQGGEQYFGPGTRLTVT.

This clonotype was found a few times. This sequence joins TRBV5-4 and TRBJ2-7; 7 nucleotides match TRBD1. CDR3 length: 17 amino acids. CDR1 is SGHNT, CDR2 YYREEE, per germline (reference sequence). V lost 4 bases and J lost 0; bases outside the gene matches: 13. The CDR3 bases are TGTGCCAGCAGCCCGAGCCCGGGACAGCAAAGCTCCTACGAGCAGTACTTC. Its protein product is CASSPSPGQQSSYEQYF.

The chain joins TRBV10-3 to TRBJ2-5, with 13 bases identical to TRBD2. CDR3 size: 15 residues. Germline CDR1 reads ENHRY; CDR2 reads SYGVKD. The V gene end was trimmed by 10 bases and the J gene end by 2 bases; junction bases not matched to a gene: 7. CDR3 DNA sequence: TGTGCCAGCCAATTGGGACTAGCGGGGCAAGAGACCCAGTACTTC. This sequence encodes CASQLGLAGQETQYF.

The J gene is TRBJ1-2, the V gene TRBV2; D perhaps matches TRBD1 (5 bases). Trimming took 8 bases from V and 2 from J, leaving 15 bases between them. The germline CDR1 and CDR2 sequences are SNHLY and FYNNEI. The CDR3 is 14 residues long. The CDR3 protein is CASSQGRGNYGYTF. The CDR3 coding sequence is TGTGCCAGCTCACAAGGAAGGGGAAACTATGGCTACACCTTC.

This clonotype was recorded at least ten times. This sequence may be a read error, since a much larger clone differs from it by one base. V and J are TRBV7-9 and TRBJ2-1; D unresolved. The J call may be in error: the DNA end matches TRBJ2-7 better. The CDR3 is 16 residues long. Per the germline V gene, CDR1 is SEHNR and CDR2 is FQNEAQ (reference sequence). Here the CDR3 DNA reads TGTGCCAGCAGCTTAATCGGAGTTAGCTCCTACAATGAGCAGTACTTC. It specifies CASSLIGVSSYNEQYF.

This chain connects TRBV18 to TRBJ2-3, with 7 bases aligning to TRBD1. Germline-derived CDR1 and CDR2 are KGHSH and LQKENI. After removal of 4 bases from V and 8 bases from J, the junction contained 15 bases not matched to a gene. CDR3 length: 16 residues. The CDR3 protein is CASSLGTEGRFGTQYF. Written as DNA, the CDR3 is TGTGCCAGCTCACTCGGGACAGAAGGAAGATTTGGTACGCAGTATTTT.

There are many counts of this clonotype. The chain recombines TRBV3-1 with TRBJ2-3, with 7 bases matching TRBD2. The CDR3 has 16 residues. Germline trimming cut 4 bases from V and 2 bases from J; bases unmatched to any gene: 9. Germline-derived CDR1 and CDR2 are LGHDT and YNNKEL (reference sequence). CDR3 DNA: TGTGCCAGCAGCCCCCGAGCGGGATCCCCCACAGATACGCAGTATTTT. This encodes CASSPRAGSPTDTQYF.

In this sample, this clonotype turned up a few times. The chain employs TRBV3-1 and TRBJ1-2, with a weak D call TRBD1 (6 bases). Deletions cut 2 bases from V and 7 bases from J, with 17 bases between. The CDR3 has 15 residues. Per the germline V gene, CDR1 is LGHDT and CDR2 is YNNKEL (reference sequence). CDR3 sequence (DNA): TGTGCCAGCAGCCAATTCCACAGGGAATTACTTGGCTACACCTTC. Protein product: CASSQFHRELLGYTF.

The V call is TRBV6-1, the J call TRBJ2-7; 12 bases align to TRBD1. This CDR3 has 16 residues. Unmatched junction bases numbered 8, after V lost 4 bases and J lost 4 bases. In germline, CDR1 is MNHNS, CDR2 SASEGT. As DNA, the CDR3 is TGTGCCAGCAGTGGCCCCTCGGGACAGGGGGCGTACGAGCAGTACTTC. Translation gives CASSGPSGQGAYEQYF.

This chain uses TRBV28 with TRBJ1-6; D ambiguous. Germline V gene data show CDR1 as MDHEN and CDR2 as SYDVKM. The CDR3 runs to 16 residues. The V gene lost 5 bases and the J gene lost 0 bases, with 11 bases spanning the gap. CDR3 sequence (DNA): TGTGCCAGCAGTCCGACCGCCAGCTCCTATAATTCACCCCTCCACTTT. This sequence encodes CASSPTASSYNSPLHF.

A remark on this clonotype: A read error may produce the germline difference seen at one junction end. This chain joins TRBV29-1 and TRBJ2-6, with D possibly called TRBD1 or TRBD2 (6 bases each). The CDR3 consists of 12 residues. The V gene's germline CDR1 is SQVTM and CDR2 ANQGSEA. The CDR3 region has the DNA TGCAGCGTCCCGTCGGGGGCCGACGTCCTGACTTTC. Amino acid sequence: CSVPSGADVLTF.

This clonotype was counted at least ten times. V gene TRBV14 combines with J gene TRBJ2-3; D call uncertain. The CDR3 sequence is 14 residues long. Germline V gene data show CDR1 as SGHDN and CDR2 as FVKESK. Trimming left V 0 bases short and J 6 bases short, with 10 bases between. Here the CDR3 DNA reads TGTGCCAGCAGCCAAGAAGGCCGGGCGGATACGCAGTATTTT. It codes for CASSQEGRADTQYF. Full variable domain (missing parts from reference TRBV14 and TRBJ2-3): EAGVTQFPSHSVIEKGQTVTLRCDPISGHDNLYWYRRVMGKEIKFLLHFVKESKQDESGMPNNRFLAERTGGTYSTLKVQPAELEDSGVYFCASSQEGRADTQYFGPGTRLTVL.

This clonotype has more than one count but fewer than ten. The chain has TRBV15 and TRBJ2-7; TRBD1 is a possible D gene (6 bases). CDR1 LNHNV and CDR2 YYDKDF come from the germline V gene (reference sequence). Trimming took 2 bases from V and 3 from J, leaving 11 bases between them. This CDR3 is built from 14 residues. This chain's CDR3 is CATSRPGQNYEQYF. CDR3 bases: TGTGCCACCAGCAGACCCGGACAGAACTACGAGCAGTACTTC.

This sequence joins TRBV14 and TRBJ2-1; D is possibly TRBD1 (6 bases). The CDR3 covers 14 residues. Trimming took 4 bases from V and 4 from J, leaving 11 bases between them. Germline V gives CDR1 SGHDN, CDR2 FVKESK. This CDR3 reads CASSRQVGYNEQFF. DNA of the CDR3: TGTGCCAGCAGCCGACAGGTGGGGTACAATGAGCAGTTCTTC.

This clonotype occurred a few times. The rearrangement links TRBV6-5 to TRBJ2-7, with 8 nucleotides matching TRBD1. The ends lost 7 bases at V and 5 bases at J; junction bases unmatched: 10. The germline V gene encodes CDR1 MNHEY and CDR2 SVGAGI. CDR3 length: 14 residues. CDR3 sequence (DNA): TGTGCCAGCACAACGGGGCAGGGGGCCAACGAGCAGTACTTC. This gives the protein CASTTGQGANEQYF.

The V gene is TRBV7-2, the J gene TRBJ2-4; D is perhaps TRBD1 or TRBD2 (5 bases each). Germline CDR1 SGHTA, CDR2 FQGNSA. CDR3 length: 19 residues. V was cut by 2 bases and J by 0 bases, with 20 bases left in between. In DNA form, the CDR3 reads TGTGCCAGCAGCTTAATGGGGGACCAGGCACCACTAGCCAAAAACATTCAGTACTTC. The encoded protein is CASSLMGDQAPLAKNIQYF.

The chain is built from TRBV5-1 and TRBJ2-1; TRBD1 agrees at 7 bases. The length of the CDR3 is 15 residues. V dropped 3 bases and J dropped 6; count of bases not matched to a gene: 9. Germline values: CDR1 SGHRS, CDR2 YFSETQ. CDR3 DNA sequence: TGCGCCAGCAGCTCAAAGACCGGGACAGTCAATGAGCAGTTCTTC. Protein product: CASSSKTGTVNEQFF.

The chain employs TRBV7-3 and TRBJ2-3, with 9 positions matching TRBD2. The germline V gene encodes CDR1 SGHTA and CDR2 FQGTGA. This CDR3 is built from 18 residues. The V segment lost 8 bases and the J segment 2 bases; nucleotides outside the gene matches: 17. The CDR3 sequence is CASAGPAVAGGLTDTQYF. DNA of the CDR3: TGTGCCAGCGCGGGCCCCGCCGTGGCGGGAGGGCTCACAGATACGCAGTATTTT.

As DNA, the CDR3 is TGTGCCAGCAGCTTGGGTACGGGGGCGGGGGAGACCCAGTACTTC. Translated, it gives CASSLGTGAGETQYF. The gene calls are TRBV11-2 and TRBJ2-4, with D perhaps assigned TRBD1 or TRBD2 (6 bases each). Near its end, the DNA agrees better with TRBJ2-5, so the J call may be wrong. The CDR3 consists of 15 residues. CDR1 and CDR2 (germline): SGHAT, FQNNGV.